Below, 26 T cell receptor beta chains from the same sample are listed, as sequenced in a study of blood T cell repertoires in COVID-19. Libraries were prepared by immunoSEQ multiplex PCR; TCRdb keeps only in-frame clonotypes and omits some of them. The sample consists of roughly 75,000 clones, around 85% of them appearing once. Sequenced sample: peripheral blood. The receptors stem from a man aged 50 to 59 with COVID-19, enrolled during active disease.

The V and J genes are TRBV29-1 and TRBJ2-1, with D unclear. The CDR3 sequence is 12 residues long. Germline V gene sequence: CDR1 SQVTM, CDR2 ANQGSEA. V shed 4 bases and J shed 6 bases, with 10 bases lying between them. CDR3 nucleotide sequence: TGCAGCGTTGGAATAGCCCGCAATGAGCAGTTCTTC. Translating it yields CSVGIARNEQFF.

The CDR3 DNA reads TGCAGTGCTGGGGGAGGGGAGACCCAGTACTTC. Protein: CSAGGGETQYF. The V and J genes are TRBV20-1 and TRBJ2-5; 7 nucleotides align to TRBD2. CDR1 and CDR2 from the germline V gene are DFQATT and SNEGSKA (reference sequence). V was clipped by 5 bases and J by 5 bases; unmatched bases: 2. The CDR3 contains 11 residues.

The chain employs TRBV7-3 and TRBJ2-1, with TRBD2 identical over 7 bases. V dropped 8 bases and J dropped 6; count of bases not matched to a gene: 13. The CDR3 runs 15 residues. The V gene's germline CDR1 is SGHTA and CDR2 FQGTGA. CDR3 amino acids: CASGRGDYKGNEQFF. In nucleotides, the CDR3 is TGTGCCAGCGGCCGTGGGGACTATAAAGGCAATGAGCAGTTCTTC.

This chain connects TRBV7-9 to TRBJ2-7; the D is unclear. V was pared by 4 bases and J by 4 bases, with 11 bases between. The CDR3 totals 13 residues. The V gene's germline CDR1 is SEHNR and CDR2 FQNEAQ (reference sequence). The CDR3 is CASSSGMRYEQYF. The CDR3, as DNA: TGTGCCAGCAGCTCAGGCATGCGTTACGAGCAGTACTTC.

The J gene is TRBJ1-1, the V gene TRBV11-2, with D uncertain. CDR1 and CDR2 (germline): SGHAT, FQNNGV. Trimming stripped 5 bases from V and 1 base from J, with 8 bases between. The CDR3 sequence is 13 residues long. The CDR3 protein is CASSHARNTEAFF. The CDR3 nucleotides are TGTGCCAGCAGCCACGCCAGGAACACTGAAGCTTTCTTT.

The V and J genes are TRBV9 and TRBJ1-6; D is ambiguous. This CDR3 comprises 15 residues. Germline CDR1 SGDLS, CDR2 YYNGEE. V dropped 2 bases and J dropped 6 bases, with 12 bases sitting between them. CDR3 loop: CASSVRGQVNSPLHF. For the CDR3, the DNA is TGTGCCAGCAGCGTGCGGGGTCAGGTTAATTCACCCCTCCACTTT.

About this clone itself: Within the sample, other DNA sequences also encode this same CDR3. The J gene is TRBJ2-1, the V gene TRBV24-1; TRBD1 matches at 7 bases. The J segment lost 7 bases and the V segment lost 3 bases, leaving 8 bases of the junction unmatched. From germline, CDR1 is KGHDR and CDR2 SFDVKD. This CDR3 comprises 15 residues. CDR3 sequence reads: CATSDPSAGGNEQFF. The CDR3 DNA is TGTGCCACCAGTGATCCCTCGGCAGGGGGTAATGAGCAGTTCTTC.

This chain connects TRBV11-2 to TRBJ1-1, with D maybe TRBD1 (6 bases). The V gene lost 6 bases and the J gene lost 6 bases, with 23 bases spanning the gap. There are 16 residues in the CDR3. Germline V gene data show CDR1 as SGHAT and CDR2 as FQNNGV. The CDR3 DNA reads TGTGCCAGCAGAGTCAGGACAGACTTAATTTGGGCTGAAGCTTTCTTT. This sequence encodes CASRVRTDLIWAEAFF.

The V call is TRBV5-5, the J call TRBJ1-1; the D gene is possibly TRBD1 (6 bases). The CDR3 is made up of 15 amino acids. With 2 bases removed from V and 0 bases from J, the gap between germline ends came to 11 bases. Germline V gives CDR1 SGHKS, CDR2 YYEKEE (reference sequence). The CDR3 region is CASSLMGGLNTEAFF. CDR3 nucleotide sequence: TGTGCCAGCAGCTTAATGGGGGGGCTGAACACTGAAGCTTTCTTT.

This chain uses TRBV29-1 with TRBJ2-3; TRBD1 aligns across 7 bases. The CDR3 is 11 amino acids. Germline V lookup: CDR1 SQVTM, CDR2 ANQGSEA. Germline trimming cut 6 bases from V and 4 bases from J; bases unmatched to any gene: 1. CDR3: CSVTGADTQYF. CDR3 nucleotides: TGCAGCGTCACAGGGGCAGATACGCAGTATTTT.

V is TRBV9 and J is TRBJ1-4; the match to TRBD1 covers 7 bases. Germline values: CDR1 SGDLS, CDR2 YYNGEE. CDR3 length: 15 residues. Trimming removed 0 bases from V and 7 bases from J; junction bases left unmatched: 6. The DNA for the CDR3 is TGTGCCAGCAGCGTAGGACAGGACAGGTTTGAAAAACTGTTTTTT. This encodes CASSVGQDRFEKLFF.

This rearrangement joins TRBV6-5 to TRBJ1-5; D remains unclear. There are 15 residues in the CDR3. Germline V gene data show CDR1 as MNHEY and CDR2 as SVGAGI. V lost 0 bases to trimming and J lost 1 base, with 7 bases between them. CDR3 nucleotide sequence: TGTGCCAGCAGTTACTCATATCGGAGCAATCAGCCCCAGCATTTT. Protein sequence: CASSYSYRSNQPQHF.

This clone was seen only a few times. V usage is TRBV2 and J usage is TRBJ1-1, with unresolved D. Germline assignment: CDR1 SNHLY and CDR2 FYNNEI. With 11 bases removed from V and 3 bases from J, the gap between germline ends came to 19 bases. The CDR3 extends over 14 amino acids. The CDR3 sequence is CASLTTSRDTEAFF. Written as DNA, the CDR3 is TGTGCCTCCCTGACGACCAGTCGGGACACTGAAGCTTTCTTT.

This chain connects TRBV28 to TRBJ1-2; 8 bases are shared with TRBD1. From germline, CDR1 is MDHEN and CDR2 SYDVKM. J lost 4 bases, V lost 2 bases, and 0 bases had no gene match. This CDR3 spans 13 amino acids. The CDR3 loop reads CASSLTGGYGYTF. The CDR3 region has the DNA TGTGCCAGCAGTTTAACAGGGGGCTATGGCTACACCTTC.

The chain links TRBV7-2 to TRBJ2-5; TRBD2 aligns across 7 bases. V gave up 9 bases and J gave up 7 bases; unmatched junction bases: 11. The CDR3 spans 13 residues. Germline V CDR1 and CDR2: SGHTA, FQGNSA. The chain's CDR3 is CARAPGGPMTQYF. As DNA, the CDR3 is TGTGCCAGGGCACCGGGAGGCCCGATGACCCAGTACTTC.

This chain joins TRBV3-1 (or the pseudogene TRBV3-2) and TRBJ1-2; 10 bases fit TRBD1. CDR3 length equals 14 residues. Germline V gene lookup returns CDR1 LGHDT and CDR2 YNNKEL (reference sequence). V gave up 2 bases and J gave up 4 bases; unmatched junction bases: 1. DNA of the CDR3: TGTGCCAGCAGCCAAAGGGACAGGGGCTATGGCTACACCTTC. It codes for CASSQRDRGYGYTF.

The chain couples TRBV21-1 to TRBJ1-1. TRBV21-1 is a pseudogene. This CDR3 contains 14 residues. CDR3 in amino acids: CASKGRTRDTEAFF. The CDR3 bases are TGTGCCAGCAAAGGGAGGACTCGGGACACTGAAGCTTTCTTT.

The V and J genes are TRBV24-1 and TRBJ2-3, with TRBD1 matching over 9 bases. The CDR3 consists of 15 residues. Germline V lookup: CDR1 KGHDR, CDR2 SFDVKD. J lost 8 bases, V lost 4 bases, and 9 bases had no gene match. CDR3 sequence: CATSDTRGQGSTQYF. CDR3 in DNA: TGTGCCACCAGTGACACTCGGGGACAGGGTTCTACGCAGTATTTT.

The chain has TRBV19 and TRBJ1-2, with TRBD1 matching 10 bases. With 4 bases clipped from V and 8 bases from J, the junction kept 4 bases outside the gene matches. The CDR3 is made up of 13 amino acids. The V gene's germline CDR1 is LNHDA and CDR2 SQIVND (reference sequence). Here the CDR3 DNA reads TGTGCCAGTAGTACCGACAGGGGGCCCGGCTACACCTTC. As protein: CASSTDRGPGYTF.

The CDR3 sequence is CATSGLNTEAFF. In DNA form, the CDR3 reads TGTGCCACTTCAGGGTTGAACACTGAAGCTTTCTTT. The chain couples TRBV19 to TRBJ1-1; D possibly corresponds to TRBD1 (5 bases). V shed 10 bases and J shed 0 bases, with 9 bases lying between them. In germline, CDR1 is LNHDA, CDR2 SQIVND (reference sequence). The CDR3 runs to 12 residues.

V gene TRBV5-1 combines with J gene TRBJ2-2, with 10 bases aligning to TRBD2. CDR1 SGHRS and CDR2 YFSETQ come from the germline V gene. The CDR3 runs to 17 residues. Trimming took 3 bases from V and 6 from J; bases not matched to a gene: 11. Here the CDR3 reads CASSYLVAGGGAGELFF. In DNA form, the CDR3 reads TGCGCCAGCAGCTATCTGGTAGCGGGAGGAGGGGCCGGGGAGCTGTTTTTT.

This clone was seen a single time. The V gene is TRBV9, the J gene TRBJ2-1; D unclear. The germline gives CDR1 SGDLS, CDR2 YYNGEE. The CDR3 spans 13 residues. V lost 0 bases, J lost 4 bases, and 5 bases lay in between. Written as DNA, the CDR3 is TGTGCCAGCAGCGTAGACAATTACAATGAGCAGTTCTTC. Amino acids: CASSVDNYNEQFF.

V is TRBV6-2 or TRBV6-3 and J is TRBJ1-5, with TRBD1 matching 10 bases. The CDR3 runs 18 residues. Germline assignment: CDR1 MNHEY and CDR2 SVGEGT. V gave up 2 bases and J gave up 7 bases; unmatched junction bases: 14. The CDR3 DNA follows: TGTGCCAGCAGTTACCCTACCCTGGGACAGGGGATGGGGCAGCCCCAGCATTTT. Translating gives CASSYPTLGQGMGQPQHF.

V gene TRBV7-6 combines with J gene TRBJ2-2; TRBD2 agrees at 12 bases. V shed 2 bases and J 0 bases; nucleotides not matched to a gene: 10. In germline, CDR1 is SGHVS, CDR2 FNYEAQ. This CDR3 comprises 20 residues. The CDR3: CASSLPLASGRGANTGELFF. The DNA of the CDR3 is TGTGCCAGCAGCTTACCCTTGGCTAGCGGGAGGGGAGCGAACACCGGGGAGCTGTTTTTT.

This clone has only one observation. The chain combines TRBV6-6 with TRBJ2-6; tentatively, D is TRBD2 (6 bases). Per the germline V gene, CDR1 is MNHNY and CDR2 is SVGAGI (reference sequence). V dropped 10 bases and J dropped 0 bases, with 13 bases sitting between them. The CDR3 loop spans 15 amino acids. In nucleotides, the CDR3 is TGTGCCACCCTGGGGAGGCCCTCTGGGGCCAACGTCCTGACTTTC. This codes for CATLGRPSGANVLTF.

This sequence joins TRBV9 and TRBJ2-1, with 7 bases lining up with TRBD2. Trimming removed 3 bases from V and 2 bases from J; junction bases left unmatched: 2. Per germline, CDR1 SGDLS and CDR2 YYNGEE. This CDR3 comprises 14 residues. The DNA for the CDR3 is TGTGCCAGCAGCGCCGGGACTACCTACAATGAGCAGTTCTTC. As protein: CASSAGTTYNEQFF.